This T cell receptor beta chain came from a study of cytomegalovirus exposure and HLA in healthy donors (dated by TCRdb to 2016 to 2017). For the wider study: A later analysis indicated that the 120 validation repertoires were generated on the platform also employed for the 700 or so repertoires of the first cohort. The aim of the study was to test whether cataloging public T cell receptors could identify signatures of past pathogen exposure. A separate validation cohort of approximately 120 different subjects was used in addition to the roughly 700-subject first cohort. The study combined high-throughput TCR immunosequencing, statistical association of individual TCRs with disease status, and machine learning to predict cytomegalovirus infection status.

The receptor library was made with the immunoSEQ multiplex PCR assay. The original pipeline was this. A statistical classification framework was developed to diagnose cytomegalovirus status using the catalog of TCR beta chain sequences. Imported from immuneACCESS, the table was reduced by TCRdb to in-frame sequences with V and J called. These copies leave out some clones; in studies compared against another copy, an unresolved V gene accounts for under half, and the cause of the remainder is not known. Clonal size and the V and J genes are those of that table, whereas D and trimming came from the DNA. The sample yields 120,000 or so clones; 89% were counted once. Of the sample, about 2% is held by the ten largest clones. Separate from the approximately 670-subject first cohort, the validation cohort of roughly 120 subjects was the group to which the donors belonged. CDR1 is given as LNHDA and CDR2 as SQIVND, both from the germline V gene (reference sequence). Trimmed from V: 3 bases; trimmed from J: 3 bases; junction bases lacking a gene match: 8. The CDR3 measures 16 amino acids from cysteine to phenylalanine. Only the CDR3 portion is preserved as DNA: 48 bases, with reading frame beginning at the first base.

Study-wide conclusions, independent of this receptor: A total of fewer than 200 TCR beta chains were listed by the study as associated with cytomegalovirus. Across donors, most TCR sequences were observed very rarely, whereas some public TCRs were present in many individuals. In both the original and validation cohorts, the classifier was reported to diagnose cytomegalovirus status with high specificity and sensitivity. A few of the identified cytomegalovirus-associated TCR beta chains were confirmed in vitro to be specific for cytomegalovirus antigens. The authors suggested that the approach could potentially be extended to other disease states and immunological phenotypes. A later analysis found that TCRs clustered in the first cohort also tended to co-occur in the 95 to 150 validation repertoires, with 90% to 95% of cluster scores above 0. All 130 or so repertoires were used to score co-occurrence in the validation cohort in a later analysis, because that analysis had no HLA typing for the cohort.

Notes on this clone: Which antigen it targets is not known. No much larger clone is present one base from it, and per-base qualities are unavailable.

Sequencing was carried out using PBMCs. The chain uses TRBV19 and TRBJ2-7; 10 central bases correspond to TRBD2. This receptor was taken from a woman younger than 30 in good health and CMV-seronegative. Read as DNA, the sequence is TGTGCCAGTAGTATGCCGGCTAGCGGGAGAGGCTACGAGCAGTACTTC. It specifies CASSMPASGRGYEQYF. The CDR3, completed at both ends by the reference TRBV19 and TRBJ2-7 genes, gives the full variable domain DGGITQSPKYLFRKEGQNVTLSCEQNLNHDAMYWYRQDPGQGLRLIYYSQIVNDFQKGDIAEGYSVSREKKESFPLTVTSAQKNPTAFYLCASSMPASGRGYEQYFGPGTRLTVT.